This paragraph covers one T cell receptor beta chain sequence. Via MiXCR, TCRdb re-called the 5' RACE reads, giving one row per CDR3 protein. The sample yields approximately 60,000 distinct CDR3 sequences, roughly 10% seen once. The sample comes from a study of T-cell memory formation after mild COVID-19. Looked up from germline, CDR1 is MNHEY and CDR2 is SVGEGT. Trimming pared 6 bases from V and 3 bases from J, leaving 18 bases between. The CDR3 runs 15 residues. The V and J genes are TRBV6-2 or TRBV6-3 and TRBJ2-7; TRBD2 is a possible D gene (6 bases). Sequencing was carried out using PBMCs or a T cell subset sorted from them (not recorded which). The TCR sequence derives from a man between 18 and 35 years old who had mild COVID-19 (a few samples of this study predate the infection). Cell type and time point are not known. This CDR3 reads CASRGGIRVIYEQYF. The CDR3, as DNA: TGTGCCAGCAGGGGAGGTATCCGAGTGATCTACGAGCAGTACTTC.